Listed below are T cell receptor beta chains from one sample, sequenced in a study of CD8 T cells in Susac syndrome. TCRdb analysed the immunoSEQ multiplex PCR reads with MiXCR anew, one entry per CDR3 protein. The sample includes about 290,000 distinct CDR3 sequences, around nine tenths of them seen just once. The sample was CD8+ T cells from PBMCs. The receptors were sampled from a human donor with multiple sclerosis. Both conserved end residues are part of each CDR3. For some rows the clone size is stated as once, few or many, or as a class when expanded; others skip it.

clone_size | j_call | v_call | cdr3_aa
NA | TRBJ2-1 | TRBV29-1 | CSVELIRGTDYGEQFF
NA | TRBJ1-1 | TRBV19 | CASRQGGWNTEAFF
NA | TRBJ1-2 | TRBV6-1 | CASRDFPGGYDGYTF
NA | TRBJ2-3 | TRBV7-8 | CASSWVSVGADTQYF
NA | TRBJ2-3 | TRBV18 | CASSPRVSADTQYF
NA | TRBJ1-1 | TRBV7-9 | CASSLEVGGTGDEAFF
NA | TRBJ2-1 | TRBV24-1 | CATRGLAGEQFF
NA | TRBJ2-5 | TRBV28 | CASSLPLSYETQYF
NA | TRBJ2-1 | TRBV4-3 | CASSQGPGGPWFF
NA | TRBJ1-3 | TRBV27 | CASSGVNLGDGRFLSGNTIYF
NA | TRBJ2-1 | TRBV19 | CASSSGSWDEQFF
NA | TRBJ2-5 | TRBV28 | CASTQSGAVQETQYF
NA | TRBJ1-1 | TRBV7-3 | CASSPTTGLNTEAFF
NA | TRBJ1-1 | TRBV30 | CAWTGLGGGTEAFF
few | TRBJ2-7 | TRBV6-2/TRBV6-3 | CASSYGSTYEQYF
NA | TRBJ1-4 | TRBV20-1 | CSARDLGQTATNEKLFF
NA | TRBJ2-3 | TRBV6-5 | CASTTGAGWGTQYF
few | TRBJ2-2 | TRBV7-2 | CASSPGRLQNTGELFF
NA | TRBJ2-1 | TRBV12-5 | CASGFSLYNEQFF
NA | TRBJ2-7 | TRBV11-3 | CASSSTDAAYEQYF
NA | TRBJ2-1 | TRBV6-2/TRBV6-3 | CASSTGSSSYNEQFF
NA | TRBJ2-7 | TRBV3-1 | CASSQNQGRPYEQYF
NA | TRBJ1-6 | TRBV29-1 | CSVGPPLHF
once | TRBJ2-5 | TRBV24-1 | CATSDLRETQYF
NA | TRBJ2-1 | TRBV19 | CASSMGWPPREQFF
NA | TRBJ1-5 | TRBV4-3 | CASSQDKITLNQPQHF
once | TRBJ2-3 | TRBV15 | CATSRSPLPSYTDTQYF
NA | TRBJ2-2 | TRBV9 | CASSVPHNNGGGTGELFF
NA | TRBJ2-7 | TRBV5-4 | CASSWTTLRGSSYEQYF
NA | TRBJ2-7 | TRBV19 | CASTPGVGLATEQYF
NA | TRBJ2-2 | TRBV5-4 | CATPSRGGTGELFF
NA | TRBJ2-3 | TRBV27 | CASSHGTGPREDTQYF
NA | TRBJ1-1 | TRBV5-6 | CASSLVGRGTEAFF
NA | TRBJ1-6 | TRBV6-1 | CASSEGASGGSPLHF
NA | TRBJ2-7 | TRBV7-9 | CASTQKSSYEQYF
NA | TRBJ2-1 | TRBV12-3/TRBV12-4 | CASSFAEAPPDEQFF
NA | TRBJ2-1 | TRBV20-1 | CSASGRGAPGEQFF
NA | TRBJ2-7 | TRBV9 | CASSNRLVSEQYF
NA | TRBJ2-1 | TRBV2 | CASSYRLAANNEQFF
NA | TRBJ2-3 | TRBV28 | CASSPGLAPTDTQYF
NA | TRBJ2-7 | TRBV9 | CASSGGPPAEQYF
NA | TRBJ1-3 | TRBV11-2 | CASSPQDQRPGNTIYF
NA | TRBJ2-1 | TRBV28 | CASSFAGTGFYNEQFF
NA | TRBJ2-1 | TRBV14 | CASSGAFASGSLGQFF
NA | TRBJ2-7 | TRBV6-2/TRBV6-3 | CASGQRFYEQYF
few | TRBJ2-6 | TRBV6-5 | CASSYSTGANVLTF
NA | TRBJ1-1 | TRBV28 | CASTQFGQGNTEAFF
NA | TRBJ2-5 | TRBV9 | CASSDFGDKGRETQYF
NA | TRBJ2-1 | TRBV7-8 | CASSLAPGTSSYNEQFF
few | TRBJ2-7 | TRBV27 | CASSTRTGAYEQYF
NA | TRBJ1-1 | TRBV7-9 | CALTTGATEAFF
NA | TRBJ1-5 | TRBV27 | CASSEQGSDQPQHF
NA | TRBJ2-7 | TRBV7-9 | CASSLGLADPYEQYF
NA | TRBJ2-7 | TRBV5-1 | CASSFRPGQVLYEQYF